These T cell receptor beta chains were read from a single sample in a study of beta chain features in type 1 diabetes. Clones were sequenced by immunoSEQ multiplex PCR, and TCRdb holds only the in-frame ones, with some missing. The sample holds around 320,000 clones, roughly 15% seen once. The specimen sequenced was central memory CD4+ T cells from blood. These receptors all stem from a young man in good health. Each CDR3 is given with its conserved first and last residue. The D gene is left open where the match is weak. Part of the rows lack a size; the others show once, few, many or a class for expanded clones.

v_gene,d_gene,j_gene,abundance,CDR3nt,CDR3aa
TRBV13,NA,TRBJ2-5,few,TGTGCCAGCGGCAGAGAGACCCAGTACTTC,CASGRETQYF
TRBV5-1,NA,TRBJ1-5,NA,TGCGCCAGCAGCCCCGGACCCGGTCAGCCCCAGCATTTT,CASSPGPGQPQHF
TRBV7-2,NA,TRBJ1-1,few,TGTGCCAGCAGCTCGGGACAGAACACTGAAGCTTTCTTT,CASSSGQNTEAFF
TRBV5-1,TRBD2,TRBJ2-2,NA,TGCGCCAGCAGCTTGGTTCCTAGCGGGGGTCTCGGGGAGCTGTTTTTT,CASSLVPSGGLGELFF
TRBV18,TRBD1,TRBJ1-1,NA,TGTGCCAGCTCAGCAGGGACAGAGAACACTGAAGCTTTCTTT,CASSAGTENTEAFF
TRBV6-1,NA,TRBJ1-6,few,TGTGCCAGCAGTGGGATAAGCCCCTATAATTCACCCCTCCACTTT,CASSGISPYNSPLHF
TRBV27,NA,TRBJ1-5,few,TGTGCCAGCAGAGGGCAGCCTTATAGCAATCAGCCCCAGCATTTT,CASRGQPYSNQPQHF
TRBV29-1,NA,TRBJ1-1,few,TGCAGCGTCACGGTCGACAGGAACACTGAAGCTTTCTTT,CSVTVDRNTEAFF
TRBV7-9,NA,TRBJ2-7,once,TGTGCCAGCAGCTTAGGTGACCTCGGGACCGAGCAGTACTTC,CASSLGDLGTEQYF
TRBV7-2,NA,TRBJ2-3,NA,TGTGCCAGCACGTTCGGGCCTAACACAGATACGCAGTATTTT,CASTFGPNTDTQYF
TRBV5-4,NA,TRBJ2-7,once,TGTGCCAGCAGCTTGGCAAGGACGCACGGGCAGTACTTC,CASSLARTHGQYF
TRBV25-1,NA,TRBJ2-7,few,TGTGCCAGCAGTGAAATCACAGGGTTTAGAGACGAGCAGTACTTC,CASSEITGFRDEQYF
TRBV2,NA,TRBJ2-1,few,TGTGCCAGCATGGGTGTCGGCTACAATGAGCAGTTCTTC,CASMGVGYNEQFF
TRBV6-5,NA,TRBJ1-6,few,TGTGCCAGCAGGGGGTTAGTTTCACCCCTCCACTTT,CASRGLVSPLHF
TRBV11-2,TRBD2,TRBJ2-3,NA,TGTGCCAGCAGCCCGAGACTAGCGGGAGTAACAGATACGCAGTATTTT,CASSPRLAGVTDTQYF
TRBV4-3,NA,TRBJ2-7,NA,TGCGCCAGCACCCCGGAGGCGGGCCGCTCCTACGAGCAGTACTTC,CASTPEAGRSYEQYF
TRBV4-1,NA,TRBJ2-4,few,TGCGCCAGCAGCCAAGATCCTGGGCAGGGCCTTCTTCAGTACTTC,CASSQDPGQGLLQYF
TRBV27,NA,TRBJ2-7,few,TGTGCCACACTACCAAACAGCAGGGGGGGTGAGCAGTACTTC,CATLPNSRGGEQYF
TRBV11-3,NA,TRBJ2-7,NA,TGTGCCAGCAGCTTTAATTCACTCCGGGACACGATGGACGAGCAGTACTTC,CASSFNSLRDTMDEQYF
TRBV4-3,NA,TRBJ1-4,NA,TGCGCCAGCAGCCGCCACCCAGACAGCGGGGAAAAACTGTTTTTT,CASSRHPDSGEKLFF
TRBV7-3,TRBD1,TRBJ1-1,few,TGTGCCAGCAGCTTAGGGGACAGGGCCCAAGCTTTCTTT,CASSLGDRAQAFF
TRBV29-1,NA,TRBJ2-5,many,TGCAGCACCGACTTGGGGGGAGGAGAGACCCAGTACTTC,CSTDLGGGETQYF
TRBV27,TRBD2,TRBJ2-1,few,TGTGCCAGCACGGGACTAGCAGCCTACAATGAGCAGTTCTTC,CASTGLAAYNEQFF
TRBV5-4,TRBD1,TRBJ1-1,few,TGTGCCAGCAGTAGGATTCAGGGGGCAACTGAAGCTTTCTTT,CASSRIQGATEAFF
TRBV4-2,NA,TRBJ1-1,NA,TGTGCCAGCAGCGTTTCCGGGACACAAAACACTGAAGCTTTCTTT,CASSVSGTQNTEAFF
TRBV9,NA,TRBJ2-2,NA,TGTGCCAGCAGCCCCCTGACAGGCACGTATGCCGGGGAGCTGTTTTTT,CASSPLTGTYAGELFF
TRBV18,NA,TRBJ2-7,few,TGTGCCAGCCACGGGGCCAGGGGCGAGCAGTACTTC,CASHGARGEQYF
TRBV6-6,NA,TRBJ1-2,few,TGTGCCAGCAGTCCTGGCTATGGCTACACCTTC,CASSPGYGYTF
TRBV19,TRBD2,TRBJ2-5,few,TGTGCCAGTAGTGCCGCGGGGGAAGAGACCCAGTACTTC,CASSAAGEETQYF
TRBV12-5,NA,TRBJ2-1,few,TGTGCTAGTGGTCTTGATCAGAATGAGCAGTTCTTC,CASGLDQNEQFF
TRBV11-2,NA,TRBJ1-1,few,TGTGCCAGCACCCTTAAGGCACAAGGGGGCACTGAAGCTTTCTTT,CASTLKAQGGTEAFF
TRBV11-2,NA,TRBJ2-2,NA,TGTGCCAGCAGCTTCTACGGCCAGGCCGGGGAGCTGTTTTTT,CASSFYGQAGELFF
TRBV4-3,NA,TRBJ1-2,few,TGCGCCAGCAGCCAAGATGAGGGGCTGGGTGGCTACACCTTC,CASSQDEGLGGYTF
TRBV5-1,NA,TRBJ2-7,NA,TGCGCCAGCAGCTTAGGGGGGAAGAACTCCTACGAGCAGTACTTC,CASSLGGKNSYEQYF
TRBV4-3,TRBD1,TRBJ2-7,NA,TGCGCCAGCAGCCAAGGAGCGGGACAGGGAGGCCACGAGCAGTACTTC,CASSQGAGQGGHEQYF
TRBV25-1,NA,TRBJ2-7,NA,TGTGCCAGCAGTACCGGGGTATCCGGGTACGAGCAGTACTTC,CASSTGVSGYEQYF
TRBV19,NA,TRBJ2-1,NA,TGTGCCAGTAGTACCCGCTCGCGGGGCGCCTGGCATGAGCAGTTCTTC,CASSTRSRGAWHEQFF
TRBV21-1,NA,TRBJ2-1,few,TGTGCCAGCAGCAAAGGAAAGCGGCTCAGCTACAATGAGCAGTTCTTC,CASSKGKRLSYNEQFF
TRBV6-1,NA,TRBJ2-6,few,TGTGCCAGCAGTGAACACTCCTCTGGGGCCAACGTCCTGACTTTC,CASSEHSSGANVLTF
TRBV11-2,NA,TRBJ1-1,few,TGTGCCAGCAGCCCGGGGGTCAACACTGAAGCTTTCTTT,CASSPGVNTEAFF
TRBV28,NA,TRBJ1-6,NA,TGTGCCAGCAGTTTCTCAAAGGCCGGCTATGCACCCCTCCACTTT,CASSFSKAGYAPLHF
TRBV5-5,NA,TRBJ1-2,NA,TGTGCCAGCAGCCCACTGGTGGAAAACTATGGCTACACCTTC,CASSPLVENYGYTF
TRBV2,NA,TRBJ2-2,many,TGTGCCAGCAGTGTCGGTCAGGGGTACGGGGAGCTGTTTTTT,CASSVGQGYGELFF
TRBV2,NA,TRBJ1-5,NA,TGTGCCAGCAGTGGCAACAGGGAGCCCCAGCATTTT,CASSGNREPQHF
TRBV6-5,NA,TRBJ2-7,NA,TGTGCCAGCAGTACAGAGCTCTCCTACGAGCAGTACTTC,CASSTELSYEQYF
TRBV2,NA,TRBJ2-5,few,TGTGCCAGCAGCCCCCAAGAGACCCAGTACTTC,CASSPQETQYF
TRBV29-1,NA,TRBJ2-1,few,TGCAGCGTTGACTTTAGCATCCAAGGGTACAATGAGCAGTTCTTC,CSVDFSIQGYNEQFF
TRBV11-2,NA,TRBJ1-5,NA,TGTGCCAGCAGCTTACGACAGCCCCAGCATTTT,CASSLRQPQHF
TRBV30,TRBD1,TRBJ1-6,NA,TGTGCCTGGAGTTCTGGACAGGGTAATTCACCCCTCCACTTT,CAWSSGQGNSPLHF
TRBV7-2,TRBD2,TRBJ2-5,many,TGTGCCAGCAGCTTAGGCGGTGTGCGGGGGCAAGAGACCCAGTACTTC,CASSLGGVRGQETQYF
TRBV30,TRBD1,TRBJ1-6,few,TGTGCCTGGACCGGGACAGGGAATTCACCCCTCCACTTT,CAWTGTGNSPLHF
TRBV6-5,TRBD2,TRBJ2-5,NA,TGTGCCAGCAGTTACTCTCTAGCGGGGCTTCGGGAGACCCAGTACTTC,CASSYSLAGLRETQYF
TRBV6-1,TRBD1,TRBJ1-2,few,TGTGCCAGCAGGACAGGGACTCACTATGGCTACACCTTC,CASRTGTHYGYTF
TRBV9,NA,TRBJ2-6,many,TGTGCCAGCAGCGTGCAGACTGGGGCCAACGTCCTGACTTTC,CASSVQTGANVLTF